This T cell receptor beta chain appears in the sequencing data of a study of T cell responses to AZD1222 COVID-19 vaccine. The V end lost 5 bases, the J end lost 3 bases, and 7 bases lay between the germline ends. Germline V gives CDR1 LNHDA, CDR2 SQIVND (reference sequence). The CDR3 consists of 12 residues. Produced via immunoSEQ multiplex PCR; TCRdb's table is partial and in-frame only. The sample carries about 97,000 clones, around nine tenths recorded once. The chain is built from TRBV19 and TRBJ1-2, with D possibly TRBD1 on 5 matching bases. Sequenced material: peripheral blood, taken on day 0 of AZD1222 vaccination. This receptor was taken from an adult in good health. The chain's CDR3 is CASSRGHYGYTF. Here the CDR3 DNA reads TGTGCCAGTAGTCGGGGACACTATGGCTACACCTTC.